This passage covers 30 T cell receptor beta chains from one sample sequenced in a study of cytomegalovirus exposure and HLA in healthy donors. Profiling relied on immunoSEQ multiplex PCR, and the TCRdb table lists in-frame clones only, not all of them. The data contain about 350,000 clones, roughly nine tenths of them singletons. Sequencing was carried out using PBMCs. These receptors were taken from a woman in her thirties in good health and CMV-seropositive.

The chain uses TRBV4-3 and TRBJ2-1; 11 nucleotides agree with TRBD2. Trimming took 4 bases from V and 1 from J; bases not matched to a gene: 9. This CDR3 is built from 18 residues. Germline V gives CDR1 LGHNA, CDR2 YSLEER. CDR3 amino acids: CASSRRSGTSGSYNEQFF. In DNA form, the CDR3 reads TGCGCCAGCAGCCGACGATCCGGGACTAGCGGATCCTACAATGAGCAGTTCTTC.

The chain couples TRBV7-3 to TRBJ1-1, with a tentative D call TRBD1 (5 bases). Germline V lookup: CDR1 SGHTA, CDR2 FQGTGA. The CDR3 consists of 13 residues. V lost 3 bases, J lost 8 bases, and 13 bases lay in between. Written as DNA, the CDR3 is TGTGCCAGCAGCTTTAAAACCGGGGGGGAAGCTTTCTTT. The encoded protein is CASSFKTGGEAFF.

The chain carries TRBV14 and TRBJ2-2, with D hard to call. CDR3 length equals 12 residues. The germline gives CDR1 SGHDN, CDR2 FVKESK. Trimming stripped 5 bases from V and 8 bases from J, with 9 bases between. The CDR3 DNA reads as TGTGCCAGCAGCAACGATGTGGGGGAGCTGTTTTTT. Its translation: CASSNDVGELFF.

This rearrangement joins TRBV27 to TRBJ2-1, with D perhaps being TRBD1 or TRBD2 (5 bases each). CDR1 is MNHEY, CDR2 SMNVEV, per germline (reference sequence). V lost 1 base and J lost 7, with 14 bases in between. The CDR3 is 15 amino acids. The CDR3 reads CASSLLLGDRNEQFF. CDR3 nucleotides: TGTGCCAGCAGTTTATTGTTGGGGGACCGTAATGAGCAGTTCTTC.

This chain uses TRBV14 with TRBJ2-1, with D maybe TRBD2 (5 bases). Germline assignment: CDR1 SGHDN and CDR2 FVKESK. V lost 2 bases and J lost 5, with 13 bases in between. This CDR3 spans 15 amino acids. The CDR3: CASSQQRSGNNEQFF. The CDR3 DNA reads as TGTGCCAGCAGCCAACAAAGGTCGGGGAACAATGAGCAGTTCTTC.

This sequence joins TRBV15 and TRBJ2-7; D remains ambiguous. The CDR3 contains 13 residues. Trimming removed 0 bases from V and 6 bases from J, with 9 bases in between. Per germline, CDR1 LNHNV and CDR2 YYDKDF (reference sequence). CDR3 coding DNA: TGTGCCACCAGCAGAGATAACCGGGCCGAGCAGTACTTC. Translated: CATSRDNRAEQYF.

This clone was counted a single time. The V call is TRBV25-1, the J call TRBJ2-7; D might be TRBD1 (6 bases). V lost 0 bases, J lost 3 bases, and 15 bases lay in between. The CDR3 extends over 16 amino acids. Looked up from germline, CDR1 is MGHDK and CDR2 is SYGVNS. The CDR3 region is CASSEYVMGHIYEQYF. CDR3 nucleotide sequence: TGTGCCAGCAGTGAATATGTGATGGGACACATCTACGAGCAGTACTTC.

CDR3 amino acids: CAISEPGLGGLRMNTEAFF. The CDR3 DNA reads TGTGCCATCAGTGAGCCCGGACTCGGGGGCTTGCGTATGAACACTGAAGCTTTCTTT. The gene calls are TRBV10-3 and TRBJ1-1; a possible D gene is TRBD1 (6 bases). This CDR3 region has 19 residues. Germline V gene data show CDR1 as ENHRY and CDR2 as SYGVKD. Trimming removed 2 bases from V and 0 bases from J, with 22 bases in between.

The chain uses TRBV7-3 and TRBJ2-1, with no clear D. The CDR3 loop spans 15 amino acids. The V gene's germline CDR1 is SGHTA and CDR2 FQGTGA. V lost 0 bases, J lost 1 base, and 7 bases lay in between. This chain's CDR3 is CASSLTPGSYNEQFF. As DNA, the CDR3 is TGTGCCAGCAGCTTAACGCCGGGTTCCTACAATGAGCAGTTCTTC. The complete variable domain, with remaining parts taken from reference TRBV7-3 and TRBJ2-1, reads GAGVSQTPSNKVTEKGKYVELRCDPISGHTALYWYRQSLGQGPEFLIYFQGTGAADDSGLPNDRFFAVRPEGSVSTLKIQRTERGDSAVYLCASSLTPGSYNEQFFGPGTRLTVL.

This chain joins TRBV5-4 and TRBJ2-2, with a tentative D call TRBD1 (6 bases). The length of the CDR3 is 15 residues. Germline V gene data show CDR1 as SGHNT and CDR2 as YYREEE (reference sequence). V gave up 1 base and J gave up 2 bases, with 9 bases separating them. Here the CDR3 reads CASSLSGGNTGELFF. CDR3 nucleotide sequence: TGTGCCAGCAGCTTGAGTGGGGGCAACACCGGGGAGCTGTTTTTT.

The CDR3 loop is CASRGRTSGTGELFF. CDR3 coding DNA: TGTGCCAGCAGAGGCCGGACTAGCGGGACCGGGGAGCTGTTTTTT. The chain employs TRBV14 and TRBJ2-2, with 11 positions matching TRBD2. V lost 6 bases, J lost 5 bases, and 5 bases stayed unmatched. From germline, CDR1 is SGHDN and CDR2 FVKESK. The CDR3 spans 15 residues.

The V gene is TRBV9, the J gene TRBJ1-5; 9 nucleotides match TRBD1. The germline V gene has CDR1 SGDLS and CDR2 YYNGEE. With 2 bases clipped from V and 6 bases from J, the junction kept 6 bases outside the gene matches. This CDR3 has 15 residues. The CDR3 region has the DNA TGTGCCAGCAGCGTCTCCGGGACAGGGCTTCAGCCCCAGCATTTT. This sequence encodes CASSVSGTGLQPQHF.

This clone was recorded once. This chain connects TRBV7-2 to TRBJ2-1, with 11 bases lining up with TRBD2. Germline V gene sequence: CDR1 SGHTA, CDR2 FQGNSA. The V segment lost 5 bases and the J segment 4 bases; nucleotides outside the gene matches: 7. The CDR3 is 16 residues long. In DNA, the CDR3 is TGTGCCAGCAGCCCAAGACTAGCGGGACTTTACAATGAGCAGTTCTTC. Translating it yields CASSPRLAGLYNEQFF.

The chain is built from TRBV27 and TRBJ1-5, with TRBD1 identical over 9 bases. Trimming at V came to 6 bases and at J to 4 bases, leaving 4 bases not matched to a gene. Germline values: CDR1 MNHEY, CDR2 SMNVEV (reference sequence). This CDR3 has 14 residues. CDR3 protein: CASSTGTGNQPQHF. CDR3 nucleotides: TGTGCCAGCAGCACCGGGACAGGGAATCAGCCCCAGCATTTT.

This clone was detected only once. The chain links TRBV4-3 to TRBJ2-7, with 10 bases that match TRBD2. From germline, CDR1 is LGHNA and CDR2 YSLEER. The V and J ends lost 1 base and 3 bases, in that order; junction bases with no gene match: 6. This CDR3 is 16 amino acids long. The CDR3 DNA reads as TGCGCCAGCAGCCAAGTGGCTAGCGGGGGTGTCTACGAGCAGTACTTC. It translates to CASSQVASGGVYEQYF.

This clone was counted a single time. The rearrangement links TRBV29-1 to TRBJ2-3; TRBD2 might be the D (5 bases). This CDR3 has 13 residues. V was shortened by 3 bases and J by 1 base, with 8 bases between the two germline ends. Germline V gene sequence: CDR1 SQVTM, CDR2 ANQGSEA. CDR3 amino acids: CSVEGVRTDTQYF. The CDR3 DNA reads as TGCAGCGTTGAGGGAGTCCGCACAGATACGCAGTATTTT.

The chain is built from TRBV11-2 and TRBJ2-2; either TRBD1 or TRBD2 may fit D (6 bases each). Germline V gene sequence: CDR1 SGHAT, CDR2 FQNNGV. CDR3 length: 15 amino acids. Deletions cut 8 bases from V and 5 bases from J, with 18 bases between. As DNA, the CDR3 is TGTGCCAGCCGCCCTCCCGGGGGCTCGACCGGGGAGCTGTTTTTT. Translated, it gives CASRPPGGSTGELFF.

This clone has a handful of counts. V usage is TRBV11-1 and J usage is TRBJ1-6; TRBD1 is a possible D gene (5 bases). The V end lost 5 bases, the J end lost 10 bases, and 9 bases lay between the germline ends. Germline CDR1 reads SGHAT; CDR2 reads FQDESV (reference sequence). The CDR3 runs 12 residues. Here the CDR3 DNA reads TGTGCCAGCAGCAAGAGGGACTCACCCCTCCACTTT. Translation: CASSKRDSPLHF.

The chain combines TRBV9 with TRBJ1-1; D ambiguous. Trimming stripped 4 bases from V and 8 bases from J, with 6 bases between. Germline-derived CDR1 and CDR2 are SGDLS and YYNGEE. This CDR3 region has 10 residues. The CDR3 DNA is TGTGCCAGCAGCCCAGGAGAAGCTTTCTTT. As protein: CASSPGEAFF.

Comments on this clone: Other DNA sequences in the same sample also yield this CDR3. V and J are TRBV5-1 and TRBJ2-3; 7 positions match TRBD1. This CDR3 is built from 14 residues. V dropped 2 bases and J dropped 1; count of bases not matched to a gene: 1. CDR1 is SGHRS and CDR2 is YFSETQ in the germline V gene. The CDR3 is CASSLGGGTDTQYF. The CDR3 DNA is TGCGCCAGCAGCTTAGGGGGCGGCACAGATACGCAGTATTTT.

V is TRBV14 and J is TRBJ2-2; 9 positions agree with TRBD2. Germline loops: CDR1 SGHDN, CDR2 FVKESK. After removal of 4 bases from V and 1 base from J, the junction contained 4 bases not matched to a gene. This CDR3 is 16 amino acids long. In DNA form, the CDR3 reads TGTGCCAGCAGCCGTCTAGCGGGGATGAACACCGGGGAGCTGTTTTTT. Protein product: CASSRLAGMNTGELFF. The variable domain in full, completed from reference TRBV14 and TRBJ2-2, reads EAGVTQFPSHSVIEKGQTVTLRCDPISGHDNLYWYRRVMGKEIKFLLHFVKESKQDESGMPNNRFLAERTGGTYSTLKVQPAELEDSGVYFCASSRLAGMNTGELFFGEGSRLTVL.

CDR3 sequence: CASSPTTGISYNEQFF. DNA of the CDR3: TGTGCCAGCAGCCCCACGACAGGCATTTCCTACAATGAGCAGTTCTTC. The chain uses TRBV7-9 and TRBJ2-1, with D tentatively TRBD1 (6 bases). CDR1 and CDR2 (germline): SEHNR, FQNEAQ (reference sequence). V gave up 5 bases and J gave up 1 base, with 15 bases separating them. The CDR3 is made up of 16 amino acids. Full variable domain (rest looked up from reference TRBV7-9 and TRBJ2-1): DTGVSQNPRHKITKRGQNVTFRCDPISEHNRLYWYRQTLGQGPEFLTYFQNEAQLEKSRLLSDRFSAERPKGSFSTLEIQRTEQGDSAMYLCASSPTTGISYNEQFFGPGTRLTVL.

The chain carries TRBV7-9 and TRBJ2-3; 8 nucleotides agree with TRBD1. The CDR3 spans 15 residues. V gave up 4 bases and J gave up 2 bases; unmatched junction bases: 5. CDR1 is SEHNR, CDR2 FQNEAQ, per germline (reference sequence). The CDR3 nucleotides are TGTGCCAGCAGCTACCGGACAGGGTCCACAGATACGCAGTATTTT. Encoded protein: CASSYRTGSTDTQYF.

The V and J genes are TRBV30 and TRBJ2-3, with D unclear. CDR3 length: 13 amino acids. Trimming stripped 7 bases from V and 6 bases from J, with 17 bases between. Germline values: CDR1 GTSNPN, CDR2 SVGIG (reference sequence). The CDR3 loop reads CASTPNGVDTQYF. In nucleotides, the CDR3 is TGTGCCTCCACCCCCAATGGCGTCGATACGCAGTATTTT.

The V call is TRBV7-8, the J call TRBJ2-7; TRBD1 is a possible D gene (5 bases). Germline V gene lookup returns CDR1 SGHVS and CDR2 FQNEAQ. V gave up 2 bases and J gave up 7 bases, with 18 bases separating them. The CDR3 has 15 residues. The CDR3 protein is CASSLRWQGEGEQYF. DNA of the CDR3: TGTGCCAGCAGCTTAAGGTGGCAGGGTGAAGGAGAGCAGTACTTC. Supplemented by reference TRBV7-8 and TRBJ2-7, the full variable domain reads GAGVSQSPRYKVAKRGQDVALRCDPISGHVSLFWYQQALGQGPEFLTYFQNEAQLDKSGLPSDRFFAERPEGSVSTLKIQRTQQEDSAVYLCASSLRWQGEGEQYFGPGTRLTVT.

The rearrangement joins TRBV27 to TRBJ2-7, with a weak D call TRBD1 (6 bases). Trimming pared 2 bases from V and 4 bases from J, leaving 12 bases between. Germline CDR1 and CDR2: MNHEY and SMNVEV (reference sequence). The CDR3 contains 14 residues. The CDR3 is CASSLSRTAYEQYF. CDR3 DNA: TGTGCCAGCAGTTTAAGTCGGACAGCGTACGAGCAGTACTTC.

The chain combines TRBV15 with TRBJ2-3, with D maybe TRBD1 (6 bases). This CDR3 spans 16 amino acids. V was shortened by 0 bases and J by 3 bases, with 13 bases between the two germline ends. Germline V gene data show CDR1 as LNHNV and CDR2 as YYDKDF (reference sequence). This CDR3 reads CATSRDRQGQTDTQYF. CDR3 nucleotides: TGTGCCACCAGCAGAGATCGTCAGGGGCAGACAGATACGCAGTATTTT.

The J gene is TRBJ2-3, the V gene TRBV5-1; D is possibly TRBD1 (5 bases). The V gene lost 4 bases and the J gene lost 0 bases, with 9 bases spanning the gap. The CDR3 is 14 residues long. In germline, CDR1 is SGHRS, CDR2 YFSETQ. CDR3 residues: CASSQRQSTDTQYF. The CDR3 region has the DNA TGCGCCAGCAGCCAACGACAGAGCACAGATACGCAGTATTTT.

In its sample, this clone was seen a few times. This rearrangement joins TRBV9 to TRBJ1-3; D is perhaps TRBD1 (5 bases). Germline V gene sequence: CDR1 SGDLS, CDR2 YYNGEE. This CDR3 is 15 amino acids long. V was pared by 4 bases and J by 2 bases, with 13 bases between. CDR3 sequence (DNA): TGTGCCAGCAGCACCGCCCCGGGGGCTGGAAACACCATATATTTT. Translating it yields CASSTAPGAGNTIYF.

The genes are TRBV27 and TRBJ2-7; no clear D gene. CDR1 and CDR2 (germline): MNHEY, SMNVEV (reference sequence). V lost 3 bases to trimming and J lost 3 bases, with 9 bases between them. CDR3 length: 13 amino acids. CDR3 region: CASSLKGNYEQYF. DNA for the CDR3: TGTGCCAGCAGTTTGAAGGGAAACTACGAGCAGTACTTC.